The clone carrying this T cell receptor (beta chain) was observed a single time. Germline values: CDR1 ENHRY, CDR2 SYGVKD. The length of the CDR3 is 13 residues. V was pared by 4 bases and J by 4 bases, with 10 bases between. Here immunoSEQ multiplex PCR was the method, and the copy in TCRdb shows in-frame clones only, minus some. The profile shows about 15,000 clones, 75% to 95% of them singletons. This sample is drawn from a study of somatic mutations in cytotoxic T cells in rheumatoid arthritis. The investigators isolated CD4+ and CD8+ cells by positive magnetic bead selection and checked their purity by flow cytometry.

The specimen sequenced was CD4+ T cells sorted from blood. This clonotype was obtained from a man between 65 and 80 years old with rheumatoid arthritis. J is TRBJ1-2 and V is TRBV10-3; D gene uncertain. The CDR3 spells CAISGGPGYGYTF. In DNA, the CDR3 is TGTGCCATCAGTGGTGGGCCAGGCTATGGCTACACCTTC.